This TCR beta chain was sequenced for a study of cytomegalovirus exposure and HLA in healthy donors. Study summary: One earlier analysis, a look at roughly 180 million T cells, found approximately 120 million unique TCR beta sequences. Findings and limits, study-wide: A later analysis linked about 17,000 TCR beta sequences to HLA alleles at 0.05 false discovery rate. It was reported in a later analysis that an Asian-associated ancestry cluster showed fewer N-insertions than the 666-donor mean.

In the PCR, 60 Vbeta and 13 Jbeta primers were used. The table came from immunoSEQ multiplex PCR; TCRdb's copy has only in-frame clones and leaves some out. The sample yields 95,000 or so clones, under 90% seen once. As regards this clone: The antigen is undetermined.

The sequence derives from a woman aged 70-85 years in good health and CMV-seropositive. The sample taken for sequencing was PBMCs.

CDR3 nucleotide sequence: TGTGCCAGCAGCGTAGAACCCAGCACGGCAGGCCCAGATACGCAGTATTTT. Translated, it gives CASSVEPSTAGPDTQYF. This chain joins TRBV9 and TRBJ2-3; no clear D. The length of the CDR3 is 17 residues. V gave up 0 bases and J gave up 4 bases, with 18 bases separating them. Germline values: CDR1 SGDLS, CDR2 YYNGEE.